This is a list of T cell receptor beta chains from one sample in a study of T cells in tumors after PD-1 blockade. Method: immunoSEQ multiplex PCR; TCRdb's copy keeps in-frame clones and lacks some. The sample lists around 13,000 clones, 55% to 80% occurring once. Specimen: tumor tissue, collected before anti-PD-1 treatment. Receptors were obtained from a human donor with cutaneous squamous cell carcinoma. The CDR3 runs from the conserved cysteine through the conserved F or W. Each record gives: D gene, V gene, J gene, clone size, CDR3 protein, CDR3 DNA. The D gene is left open where the match is weak. Some rows have no size entry. The others give once, few or many, or a class for an expanded clone.

>-|TRBV14|TRBJ1-3|-
CASSQGIGGPRAGNTIYF
TGTGCCAGCAGCCAAGGGATTGGGGGCCCCAGGGCTGGAAACACCATATATTTT
>-|TRBV28|TRBJ1-5|-
CASRVSNQPQHF
TGTGCCAGCAGAGTTAGCAATCAGCCCCAGCATTTT
>-|TRBV7-9|TRBJ1-1|-
CASSPRLEKNTEAFF
TGTGCCAGCAGCCCCCGGCTGGAGAAGAACACTGAAGCTTTCTTT
>-|TRBV12-3/TRBV12-4|TRBJ1-1|-
CASSPRGDTEAFF
TGTGCCAGCAGTCCGAGGGGGGACACTGAAGCTTTCTTT
>-|TRBV7-2|TRBJ1-2|few
CASSSSGEPIPRYGYTF
TGTGCCAGCAGCTCGTCAGGGGAACCTATTCCCCGCTATGGCTACACCTTC
>TRBD1|TRBV28|TRBJ1-5|-
CASSHRDRGSNQPQHF
TGTGCCAGCAGTCACCGGGACAGGGGTAGCAATCAGCCCCAGCATTTT
>TRBD2|TRBV19|TRBJ2-5|once
CASSRSQRTSGGQETQYF
TGTGCCAGTAGTCGATCGCAGAGGACTAGCGGGGGCCAAGAGACCCAGTACTTC
>-|TRBV27|TRBJ1-2|-
CASSSLPIPGHPGDYGYTF
TGTGCCAGCAGTTCCCTCCCAATACCGGGACACCCCGGGGATTATGGCTACACCTTC
>TRBD1|TRBV6-6|TRBJ2-2|-
CASSYYRDSITGELFF
TGTGCCAGCAGTTACTACCGGGACAGCATAACCGGGGAGCTGTTTTTT
>-|TRBV28|TRBJ1-3|-
CASSTPTEPGNTIYF
TGTGCCAGCAGTACCCCGACAGAGCCTGGAAACACCATATATTTT
>TRBD2|TRBV4-3|TRBJ2-3|hyperexpanded
CASSQASGRVGGTDTQYF
TGCGCCAGCAGCCAAGCTAGCGGGAGGGTTGGAGGCACAGATACGCAGTATTTT
>-|TRBV19|TRBJ2-2|-
CASSIVGHDTGELFF
TGTGCCAGTAGTATAGTGGGACATGACACCGGGGAGCTGTTTTTT
>-|TRBV5-6|TRBJ2-7|-
CASSLWDLTVISYEQYF
TGTGCCAGCAGCTTGTGGGACCTGACAGTAATCTCCTACGAGCAGTACTTC
>-|TRBV7-9|TRBJ2-7|-
CASSPRAGSYEQYF
TGTGCCAGCAGCCCGAGGGCAGGCTCCTACGAGCAGTACTTC
>TRBD2|TRBV7-7|TRBJ2-7|-
CASSLAGGSSYEQYF
TGTGCTAGCAGCTTAGCGGGAGGGAGCTCCTACGAGCAGTACTTC
>TRBD1|TRBV19|TRBJ2-5|few
CATKGQGVETQYF
TGTGCCACCAAGGGACAGGGAGTAGAGACCCAGTACTTC
>-|TRBV18|TRBJ2-1|-
CASSPTVMQGEQFF
TGTGCCAGCTCACCGACCGTCATGCAGGGTGAGCAGTTCTTC
>TRBD1|TRBV6-6|TRBJ1-1|-
CASSHGRTGGRTEAFF
TGTGCCAGCAGTCACGGGAGGACAGGGGGACGCACTGAAGCTTTCTTT
>-|TRBV11-2|TRBJ2-1|-
CASSLVWSSYNEQFF
TGTGCCAGCAGCTTAGTGTGGAGCTCCTACAATGAGCAGTTCTTC
>-|TRBV3-1/TRBV3-2|TRBJ2-4|-
CASSQGDSRNIQYF
TGTGCCAGCAGCCAAGGAGACTCAAGAAACATTCAGTACTTC
>-|TRBV4-3|TRBJ2-3|-
CASSQDYSRGQYF
TGCGCCAGCAGCCAAGACTATTCTCGAGGGCAGTATTTT
>-|TRBV7-2|TRBJ1-2|-
CASSLGPSGGYTF
TGTGCCAGCAGCTTAGGACCGTCGGGAGGCTACACCTTC
>TRBD2|TRBV5-1|TRBJ2-2|-
CASSLDSGGATGELFF
TGCGCCAGCAGCTTGGATAGCGGGGGGGCCACCGGGGAGCTGTTTTTT
>-|TRBV7-2|TRBJ2-1|-
CASSSSFAINEQFF
TGTGCCAGCAGTTCCTCCTTTGCCATCAATGAGCAGTTCTTC
>-|TRBV5-4|TRBJ1-1|few
CASSPSGLDAEAFF
TGTGCCAGCAGCCCATCGGGACTGGACGCTGAAGCTTTCTTT
>TRBD1|TRBV6-2/TRBV6-3|TRBJ2-3|medium-sized
CASSYAGGPDTQYF
TGTGCCAGCAGTTACGCAGGGGGCCCAGATACGCAGTATTTT
>TRBD2|TRBV7-6|TRBJ2-5|-
CASSVAISGRPVTQYF
TGTGCCAGCAGCGTAGCGATTAGCGGGAGGCCGGTGACCCAGTACTTC
>TRBD1|TRBV25-1|TRBJ2-7|-
CASSRQGLEQYF
TGTGCCAGCAGTCGACAGGGTTTAGAGCAGTACTTC
>-|TRBV7-3|TRBJ2-6|-
CASSHRVSSGANVLTF
TGTGCCAGCAGCCATAGGGTCAGCTCTGGGGCCAACGTCCTGACTTTC
>-|TRBV9|TRBJ2-1|medium-sized
CASSEGPTQFF
TGTGCCAGCAGCGAGGGACCGACGCAGTTCTTC
>TRBD1|TRBV7-9|TRBJ1-2|-
CASSDGQGTKGYTF
TGTGCCAGCAGCGACGGACAGGGGACAAAAGGCTACACCTTC
>-|TRBV12-3/TRBV12-4|TRBJ1-1|-
CASLGHLNTEAFF
TGTGCCAGCCTGGGACATTTGAACACTGAAGCTTTCTTT
>TRBD2|TRBV2|TRBJ2-1|-
CASSGLADNEQFF
TGTGCCAGCAGTGGACTAGCGGACAATGAGCAGTTCTTC
>TRBD1|TRBV18|TRBJ2-3|-
CASSQRQGETDTQYF
TGTGCCAGCTCACAAAGACAGGGTGAGACAGATACGCAGTATTTT
>-|TRBV19|TRBJ2-5|few
CASSSVTRGETQYF
TGTGCCAGTAGTTCCGTCACCAGGGGAGAGACCCAGTACTTC
>-|TRBV29-1|TRBJ1-3|-
CSVVQGWGNTIYF
TGCAGCGTTGTCCAGGGATGGGGAAACACCATATATTTT
>TRBD1|TRBV6-5|TRBJ1-6|-
CASRSGQTSPLHF
TGTGCCAGCAGATCGGGACAGACCTCACCCCTCCACTTT
>-|TRBV29-1|TRBJ1-2|once
CSVATLAGHYGYTF
TGCAGCGTTGCAACCCTGGCAGGGCACTATGGCTACACCTTC
>-|TRBV28|TRBJ1-5|-
CASSFPAGKENQPQHF
TGTGCCAGCAGTTTCCCCGCAGGGAAGGAAAATCAGCCCCAGCATTTT
>-|TRBV2|TRBJ2-2|medium-sized
CASSLQGSTGELFF
TGTGCCAGCAGTCTACAGGGCTCTACCGGGGAGCTGTTTTTT
>TRBD2|TRBV5-6|TRBJ2-5|-
CASSLLVAGVLETQYF
TGTGCCAGCAGCTTGTTGGTAGCGGGGGTATTAGAGACCCAGTACTTC
>-|TRBV6-5|TRBJ2-2|-
CASSYSTGELFF
TGTGCCAGCAGTTACAGCACCGGGGAGCTGTTTTTT
>TRBD2|TRBV7-9|TRBJ2-3|-
CASSYLAGGHTDTQYF
TGTGCCAGCAGTTACCTAGCGGGAGGCCACACAGATACGCAGTATTTT
>TRBD1|TRBV5-5|TRBJ1-6|-
CASGGQGIASPLHF
TGTGCCAGCGGGGGACAGGGAATAGCTTCACCCCTCCACTTT
>TRBD2|TRBV10-2|TRBJ2-1|-
CASKGGSSAYNEQFF
TGCGCCAGCAAAGGCGGGAGTAGCGCCTACAATGAGCAGTTCTTC
>-|TRBV19|TRBJ1-5|-
CASTAWDSNQPQHF
TGTGCCAGTACTGCCTGGGATAGCAATCAGCCCCAGCATTTT
>-|TRBV27|TRBJ2-7|once
CASRLSGPVHEQYF
TGTGCCAGCAGACTTTCTGGTCCGGTCCACGAGCAGTACTTC
>-|TRBV10-1|TRBJ1-2|few
CATSGGYGYTF
TGCGCCACCTCGGGCGGCTATGGCTACACCTTC
>TRBD2|TRBV28|TRBJ2-2|-
CASRTRAGVGTGELFF
TGTGCCAGCAGGACTAGAGCGGGAGTAGGCACCGGGGAGCTGTTTTTT
>-|TRBV12-5|TRBJ2-7|-
CASGHPREQYF
TGTGCTAGTGGCCATCCTAGGGAGCAGTACTTC
>-|TRBV5-1|TRBJ2-1|-
CASSLTGFTEQFF
TGCGCCAGCAGCTTGACAGGGTTTACTGAGCAGTTCTTC
>-|TRBV19|TRBJ1-1|-
CASSIGGYTEAFF
TGTGCCAGTAGTATCGGGGGTTACACTGAAGCTTTCTTT
>TRBD1|TRBV6-5|TRBJ1-4|-
CASSPGQTTNEKLFF
TGTGCCAGCAGCCCGGGACAGACAACTAATGAAAAACTGTTTTTT
>TRBD1|TRBV6-5|TRBJ1-5|few
CASRPGQRHQPQHF
TGTGCCAGCAGGCCGGGACAGAGACATCAGCCCCAGCATTTT
>-|TRBV11-3|TRBJ2-3|-
CASTKGGVGTDTQYF
TGTGCCAGCACCAAGGGGGGGGTGGGCACAGATACGCAGTATTTT
>-|TRBV4-2|TRBJ1-1|-
CASSLQGSNTEAFF
TGTGCCAGCAGCCTCCAGGGATCGAACACTGAAGCTTTCTTT
>-|TRBV7-6|TRBJ2-3|-
CASSPSGASGTQYF
TGTGCCAGCAGCCCCTCGGGGGCTAGTGGCACGCAGTATTTT
>TRBD2|TRBV10-2|TRBJ2-3|once
CASSQRGGSTDTQYF
TGCGCCAGCAGTCAGCGGGGGGGTAGCACAGATACGCAGTATTTT
>-|TRBV7-4|TRBJ2-7|few
CASSSRYF
TGTGCCAGCAGCTCTCGGTACTTC